These 12 T cell receptor beta chains share one sample of origin, sequenced in a study of CD8 T cells in Susac syndrome. Reverse transcription of 0.5 to 1 ug RNA was performed with random hexamers. TCRdb analysed the immunoSEQ multiplex PCR reads with MiXCR anew, one entry per CDR3 protein. The sample consists of roughly 200,000 distinct CDR3 sequences, about 95% of them appearing once. The specimen was CD4+ T cells from PBMCs. Receptor source: a human donor in good health.

The V gene is TRBV30, the J gene TRBJ2-7; 9 bases agree with TRBD1. The CDR3 is 12 residues long. J gave up 3 bases and V 5 bases, and 2 bases lay outside the gene matches. The germline gives CDR1 GTSNPN, CDR2 SVGIG (reference sequence). CDR3 in DNA: TGTGCCTGGGGGACAGGGAACTACGAGCAGTACTTC. Its protein is CAWGTGNYEQYF.

J is TRBJ1-5 and V is TRBV20-1; D is possibly TRBD1 (5 bases). Trimming took off 6 bases at V and 2 bases at J, with 14 bases between the two ends. Germline CDR1 and CDR2: DFQATT and SNEGSKA (reference sequence). The CDR3 runs to 14 residues. CDR3 DNA sequence: TGCAGTGCACGAACAGGTACCCGCAATCAGCCCCAGCATTTT. It translates to CSARTGTRNQPQHF.

V usage is TRBV29-1 and J usage is TRBJ2-7; 11 positions agree with TRBD2. Germline V lookup: CDR1 SQVTM, CDR2 ANQGSEA. V gave up 6 bases and J gave up 4 bases; unmatched junction bases: 11. This CDR3 has 15 amino acids. For the CDR3, the DNA is TGCAGCGTCACTAGCGGGAGTTGGGTTGGGTACGAGCAGTACTTC. It encodes CSVTSGSWVGYEQYF.

The gene calls are TRBV2 and TRBJ2-2; D is unclear. This CDR3 has 12 amino acids. The V and J ends lost 5 bases and 7 bases respectively, with 8 bases between them. The V gene's germline CDR1 is SNHLY and CDR2 FYNNEI. In DNA, the CDR3 is TGTGCCAGCAGTTTGAGGCACGGGGAGCTGTTTTTT. Encoded protein: CASSLRHGELFF.

This rearrangement joins TRBV30 to TRBJ2-1; D not certain. Looked up from germline, CDR1 is GTSNPN and CDR2 is SVGIG (reference sequence). Trimming removed 0 bases at V and 5 bases at J, with 5 bases between. The CDR3 is made up of 12 amino acids. This CDR3 reads CAWSVLNNEQFF. The CDR3 DNA follows: TGTGCCTGGAGTGTACTCAACAATGAGCAGTTCTTC.

The chain couples TRBV30 to TRBJ2-3; perhaps D is TRBD1 or TRBD2 (6 bases each). Germline lookup yields CDR1 GTSNPN and CDR2 SVGIG (reference sequence). V gave up 0 bases and J gave up 0 bases, with 13 bases separating them. The CDR3 contains 16 residues. The CDR3 bases are TGTGCCTGGAGTGTAATGAGGGGGGCTAGCACAGATACGCAGTATTTT. Its translation: CAWSVMRGASTDTQYF. Complete variable domain (other parts from reference TRBV30 and TRBJ2-3): SQTIHQWPATLVQPVGSPLSLECTVEGTSNPNLYWYRQAAGRGLQLLFYSVGIGQISSEVPQNLSASRPQDRQFILSSKKLLLSDSGFYLCAWSVMRGASTDTQYFGPGTRLTVL.

This chain joins TRBV23-1 and TRBJ2-7, with 9 bases that match TRBD1. TRBV23-1 is known as an ORF, though its function is uncertain. The CDR3 has 16 residues. V shed 1 base and J 6 bases; nucleotides not matched to a gene: 10. The CDR3 DNA is TGCGCCAGCAGTCAATGTTCGTGGACAGGGGAAGGCGAGCAGTACTTC. This codes for CASSQCSWTGEGEQYF.

The J gene is TRBJ2-7, the V gene TRBV3-1; perhaps TRBD2 as D (7 bases). V was trimmed by 5 bases and J by 5 bases, leaving 10 bases between them. The germline V gene encodes CDR1 LGHDT and CDR2 YNNKEL (reference sequence). The CDR3 is 12 amino acids. DNA for the CDR3: TGTGCCAGCAGCGCCGGGGGGCACGAGCAGTACTTC. It yields the protein CASSAGGHEQYF.

The count of this clonotype is one. The J gene is TRBJ1-4, the V gene TRBV12-3 or TRBV12-4; no firm D call. Trimming removed 10 bases from V and 7 bases from J, with 13 bases in between. This CDR3 has 12 residues. This CDR3 is CATSSGAEKLFF. CDR3 DNA: TGTGCCACCTCGAGTGGAGCTGAAAAACTGTTTTTT.

This clonotype has a single count. CDR3 DNA: TGTGCCAGCAGCTCAAGTCCGTGGGAGACCCAGTACTTC. It is translated as CASSSSPWETQYF. The rearrangement links TRBV7-9 to TRBJ2-5; D gene ambiguous. The CDR3 covers 13 residues. In germline, CDR1 is SEHNR, CDR2 FQNEAQ (reference sequence). Trimming cost V 4 bases and J 5 bases, with 11 bases left between them.

The genes are TRBV7-2 and TRBJ2-5; D is perhaps TRBD1 or TRBD2 (5 bases each). Germline assignment: CDR1 SGHTA and CDR2 FQGNSA. V shed 6 bases and J shed 5 bases, with 19 bases lying between them. There are 15 residues in the CDR3. CDR3 residues: CASSLRRGRGETQYF. The DNA for the CDR3 is TGTGCCAGCAGTTTACGTAGGGGCCGCGGGGAGACCCAGTACTTC.

This clonotype was detected once. The V and J genes are TRBV30 and TRBJ2-1, with 14 bases fitting TRBD2. Germline V CDR1 and CDR2: GTSNPN, SVGIG (reference sequence). The J segment lost 10 bases and the V segment lost 5 bases, leaving 7 bases of the junction unmatched. The length of the CDR3 is 14 residues. CDR3 sequence reads: CAWGPGLAGDEQFF. As DNA, the CDR3 is TGTGCCTGGGGCCCGGGACTAGCGGGAGACGAGCAGTTCTTC.